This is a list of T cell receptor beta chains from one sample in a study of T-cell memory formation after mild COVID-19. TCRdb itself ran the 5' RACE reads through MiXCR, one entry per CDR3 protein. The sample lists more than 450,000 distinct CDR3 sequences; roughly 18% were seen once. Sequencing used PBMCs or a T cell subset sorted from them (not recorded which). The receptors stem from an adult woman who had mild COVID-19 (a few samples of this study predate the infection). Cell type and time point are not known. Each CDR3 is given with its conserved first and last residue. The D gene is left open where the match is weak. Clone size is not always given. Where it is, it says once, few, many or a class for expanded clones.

CASSLVGTGNTEAFF,TGTGCCAGCAGCTTAGTTGGGACAGGGAACACTGAAGCTTTCTTT,NA,TRBJ1-1,TRBV7-9,TRBD1
CASSLNSIGRDTQYF,TGTGCCAGCAGTTTGAATAGTATCGGGCGGGATACGCAGTATTTT,few,TRBJ2-3,TRBV7-9,NA
CASSPPWDRGYNEQFF,TGTGCCAGCAGCCCCCCTTGGGACAGGGGTTACAATGAGCAGTTCTTC,many,TRBJ2-1,TRBV7-6,TRBD1
CASSPILEQETQYF,TGTGCCAGCAGCCCAATCCTCGAACAAGAGACCCAGTACTTC,few,TRBJ2-5,TRBV5-6,NA
CATSDFPFPGQETQYF,TGTGCCACCAGTGATTTCCCGTTTCCGGGGCAAGAGACCCAGTACTTC,few,TRBJ2-5,TRBV24-1,NA
CASSSGQGRREKLFF,TGTGCCAGCAGTTCGGGACAGGGCAGGCGGGAAAAACTGTTTTTT,few,TRBJ1-4,TRBV12-3/TRBV12-4,TRBD1
CASSPAGTANYGYTF,TGTGCCAGCAGCCCAGCCGGGACAGCTAACTATGGCTACACCTTC,few,TRBJ1-2,TRBV11-1,TRBD1
CASSFGLSYEQYF,TGTGCCAGCAGCTTCGGCCTCTCCTACGAGCAGTACTTC,NA,TRBJ2-7,TRBV7-7,NA
CASSFQLGGGQSSGANVLTF,TGTGCCAGCAGCTTTCAATTAGGGGGTGGACAGTCCTCTGGGGCCAACGTCCTGACTTTC,few,TRBJ2-6,TRBV7-2,NA
CSARDNTYEQYF,TGCAGTGCTAGAGATAACACCTACGAGCAGTACTTC,NA,TRBJ2-7,TRBV20-1,NA